This TCR beta chain was found in a study of regulatory T cells in long-lasting Graves disease. Broader study findings: Between persistent patients, thousands of public clonotypes were shared, exceeding the roughly 1,000 shared between new patients. Thyroid tissue went unexamined; only peripheral blood was analyzed.

Both iRepertoire HTBI primers and Arm-PCR of CDR3 regions were used to build the TCR beta libraries. Each CDR3 protein is one row after TCRdb ran MiXCR on the multiplex PCR reads. The sample carries about 540,000 distinct CDR3 sequences, about 14% recorded once. This sample's time point: newly diagnosed GD, antithyroid drugs for less than 3 months. The authors made the TCR library using RNA they extracted from PBMCs. The CDR3 length is 13 residues. Germline V gene sequence: CDR1 SGHDN, CDR2 FVKESK. Trimming removed 4 bases at V and 0 bases at J, with 7 bases between. This clonotype occurred a few times. Its antigen is not identified. A much larger clone is a single base away; this may be a read error. These same data were also listed under a study on T cells in Graves' hyperthyroidism and ophthalmopathy. From that paper: When the TCR CDR3 underwent first-round RT-PCR, the HTBI primer set was used.

This chain links TRBV14 with TRBJ2-7; D is uncertain. The clonotype originates from a man between 25 and 39 years old with Graves disease. The input for sequencing was peripheral blood mononuclear cells (PBMCs), taken at new diagnosis, from a patient treated with antithyroid drugs. The CDR3 sequence: CASSPRNSYEQYF. Written as DNA, the CDR3 is TGTGCCAGCAGCCCCAGGAACTCCTACGAGCAGTACTTC.